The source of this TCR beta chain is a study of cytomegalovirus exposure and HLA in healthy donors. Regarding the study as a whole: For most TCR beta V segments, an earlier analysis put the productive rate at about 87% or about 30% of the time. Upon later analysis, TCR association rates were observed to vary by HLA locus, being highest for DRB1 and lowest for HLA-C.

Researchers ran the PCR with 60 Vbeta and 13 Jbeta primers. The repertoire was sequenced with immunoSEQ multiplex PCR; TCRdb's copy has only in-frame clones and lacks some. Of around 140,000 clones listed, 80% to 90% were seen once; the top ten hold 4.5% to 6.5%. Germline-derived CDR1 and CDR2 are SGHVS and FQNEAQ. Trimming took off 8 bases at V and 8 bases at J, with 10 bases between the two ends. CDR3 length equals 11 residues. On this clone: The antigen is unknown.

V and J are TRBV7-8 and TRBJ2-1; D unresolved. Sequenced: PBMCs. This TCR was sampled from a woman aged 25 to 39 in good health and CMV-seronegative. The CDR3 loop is CASQNADEQFF. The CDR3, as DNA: TGTGCCAGCCAAAATGCGGATGAGCAGTTCTTC.